The 15 T cell receptor beta chains presented below share a single source sample, sequenced in a study of shared clonotypes between healthy human individuals. Profiled with immunoSEQ multiplex PCR; TCRdb holds only in-frame clones, not every one. The sample lists some 1,400,000 clones, roughly 96% occurring once. The sample consisted of naive CD4+ T cells sorted from blood. Subset given: CD45RA+ positively selected. Every receptor here comes from a man under 40 in good health.

The rearrangement uses TRBV2 and TRBJ2-7; D may match TRBD1 or TRBD2 (5 bases each). The CDR3 is 15 residues long. V shed 3 bases and J shed 0 bases, with 12 bases lying between them. Germline V CDR1 and CDR2: SNHLY, FYNNEI. CDR3 DNA: TGTGCCAGCAGTGAGATTGGGGGAATCTCCTACGAGCAGTACTTC. Encoded protein: CASSEIGGISYEQYF.

The gene calls are TRBV7-9 and TRBJ1-3; the D gene is possibly TRBD1 (6 bases). CDR1 SEHNR and CDR2 FQNEAQ come from the germline V gene (reference sequence). Trimming left V 7 bases short and J 2 bases short, with 12 bases between. The CDR3 sequence is 14 residues long. CDR3 loop: CASTPGQPGNTIYF. CDR3 coding DNA: TGTGCCAGCACCCCCGGACAGCCTGGAAACACCATATATTTT.

The J gene is TRBJ2-3, the V gene TRBV28, with 8 bases identical to TRBD1. The germline gives CDR1 MDHEN, CDR2 SYDVKM. V gave up 10 bases and J gave up 0 bases; unmatched junction bases: 6. The CDR3 has 14 amino acids. The CDR3 nucleotides are TGTGCCATTAACAGGGGGATTAGCACAGATACGCAGTATTTT. This codes for CAINRGISTDTQYF.

This chain links TRBV15 with TRBJ2-1, with TRBD2 as a possible D gene (5 bases). Deletions cut 5 bases from V and 5 bases from J, with 16 bases between. The CDR3 totals 15 residues. Germline loops: CDR1 LNHNV, CDR2 YYDKDF (reference sequence). The CDR3 nucleotides are TGTGCCACCAGCGACCGAACGGGGATCGACAATGAGCAGTTCTTC. Translated, it gives CATSDRTGIDNEQFF.

This clone was recorded only once. This chain's CDR3 is CASSLGGGLLGETQYF. The CDR3 nucleotides are TGCGCCAGCAGCTTGGGTGGGGGGCTCTTAGGAGAGACCCAGTACTTC. This chain links TRBV5-1 with TRBJ2-5; either TRBD1 or TRBD2 may supply D (6 bases each). The CDR3 extends over 16 amino acids. Germline loops: CDR1 SGHRS, CDR2 YFSETQ. V was shortened by 0 bases and J by 4 bases, with 16 bases between the two germline ends.

This clone was recorded only once. The V gene is TRBV5-1, the J gene TRBJ1-2, with TRBD1 matching 7 bases. There are 20 residues in the CDR3. Germline V gene lookup returns CDR1 SGHRS and CDR2 YFSETQ. V lost 2 bases, J lost 2 bases, and 21 bases stayed unmatched. This CDR3 is CASSFVMTGSGPGANYGYTF. CDR3 in DNA: TGCGCCAGCAGCTTCGTCATGACAGGGTCGGGGCCAGGGGCCAACTATGGCTACACCTTC.

The chain carries TRBV10-3 and TRBJ1-5; no definite D call. V was trimmed by 3 bases and J by 0 bases, leaving 9 bases between them. CDR3 length: 15 amino acids. Germline-derived CDR1 and CDR2 are ENHRY and SYGVKD. CDR3 sequence: CAISEGSNSNQPQHF. CDR3 nucleotide sequence: TGTGCCATCAGTGAAGGAAGTAATAGCAATCAGCCCCAGCATTTT.

V is TRBV30 and J is TRBJ2-3; 13 bases are a match to TRBD2. CDR1 GTSNPN and CDR2 SVGIG come from the germline V gene (reference sequence). J gave up 2 bases and V 3 bases, and 5 bases lay outside the gene matches. The CDR3 length is 16 residues. The CDR3 here is CAWSHGLAGDTDTQYF. CDR3 sequence (DNA): TGTGCCTGGAGCCACGGACTAGCGGGAGACACAGATACGCAGTATTTT. The full variable domain, completed using reference TRBV30 and TRBJ2-3, is SQTIHQWPATLVQPVGSPLSLECTVEGTSNPNLYWYRQAAGRGLQLLFYSVGIGQISSEVPQNLSASRPQDRQFILSSKKLLLSDSGFYLCAWSHGLAGDTDTQYFGPGTRLTVL.

Turning to this clone: A read error may account for a junction end that differs from germline. V gene TRBV6-6 combines with J gene TRBJ2-3; 12 bases match TRBD1. The CDR3 contains 16 residues. The germline gives CDR1 MNHNY, CDR2 SVGAGI (reference sequence). CDR3 sequence (DNA): TGTGCCAGCAGTGACTCGGGACAGGGGGCTTCGGATACGCAGTATTTT. Translation gives CASSDSGQGASDTQYF.

This clone appeared a single time. CDR3 in amino acids: CASSLDLASYGYTF. The DNA of the CDR3 is TGTGCCAGCAGCTTAGATCTGGCATCTTATGGCTACACCTTC. The chain has TRBV11-2 and TRBJ1-2; no reliable D call. The CDR3 loop spans 14 amino acids. The germline CDR1 and CDR2 sequences are SGHAT and FQNNGV. Trimming stripped 0 bases from V and 5 bases from J, with 10 bases between. Full variable domain (rest looked up from reference TRBV11-2 and TRBJ1-2): EAGVAQSPRYKIIEKRQSVAFWCNPISGHATLYWYQQILGQGPKLLIQFQNNGVVDDSQLPKDRFSAERLKGVDSTLKIQPAKLEDSAVYLCASSLDLASYGYTFGSGTRLTVV.

This clone was seen only once. The V and J genes are TRBV29-1 and TRBJ2-2; TRBD1 is a possible D gene (6 bases). Germline V gene sequence: CDR1 SQVTM, CDR2 ANQGSEA. There are 14 residues in the CDR3. The V gene lost 3 bases and the J gene lost 1 base, with 9 bases spanning the gap. This CDR3 is CSVENRENTGELFF. CDR3 DNA: TGCAGCGTTGAGAACAGGGAGAACACCGGGGAGCTGTTTTTT.

V gene TRBV28 combines with J gene TRBJ2-1; either TRBD1 or TRBD2 may fit D (5 bases each). In germline, CDR1 is MDHEN, CDR2 SYDVKM. Trimming cost V 6 bases and J 3 bases, with 24 bases left between them. The CDR3 consists of 18 residues. CDR3 sequence (DNA): TGTGCCAGCAGACAGTACGGGGCGGACTCAGAACACTACAATGAGCAGTTCTTC. Translation gives CASRQYGADSEHYNEQFF. Full variable domain (outside the CDR3, taken from reference TRBV28 and TRBJ2-1): DVKVTQSSRYLVKRTGEKVFLECVQDMDHENMFWYRQDPGLGLRLIYFSYDVKMKEKGDIPEGYSVSREKKERFSLILESASTNQTSMYLCASRQYGADSEHYNEQFFGPGTRLTVL.

The chain combines TRBV2 with TRBJ2-3, with D possibly TRBD2 on 6 matching bases. The CDR3 runs 14 residues. The V end lost 8 bases, the J end lost 3 bases, and 15 bases lay between the germline ends. Germline loops: CDR1 SNHLY, CDR2 FYNNEI. CDR3 sequence (DNA): TGTGCCAGCCGTTTCGTTGGAGGGACAGATACGCAGTATTTT. This sequence encodes CASRFVGGTDTQYF. Looking up the rest from reference TRBV2 and TRBJ2-3 gives the full variable domain: EPEVTQTPSHQVTQMGQEVILRCVPISNHLYFYWYRQILGQKVEFLVSFYNNEISEKSEIFDDQFSVERPDGSNFTLKIRSTKLEDSAMYFCASRFVGGTDTQYFGPGTRLTVL.

This rearrangement joins TRBV7-4 to TRBJ2-2; unclear D gene. V was shortened by 7 bases and J by 0 bases, with 21 bases between the two germline ends. The CDR3 covers 18 residues. The V gene's germline CDR1 is SGHVT and CDR2 SQSDAQ. The CDR3 nucleotides read TGTGCCAGCATTTCCTCGAACCAACATCTCCCGAACACCGGGGAGCTGTTTTTT. Protein product: CASISSNQHLPNTGELFF.

Note on this clone: Additional DNA sequences in this sample encode the identical CDR3. The V gene is TRBV7-2, the J gene TRBJ2-1; D ambiguous. The CDR3 totals 11 residues. Germline V CDR1 and CDR2: SGHTA, FQGNSA. The ends were cut back, 1 base at V and 9 bases at J, with 4 bases in the middle. The DNA for the CDR3 is TGTGCCAGCAGCTTAGACTTTGAGCAGTTCTTC. Translating gives CASSLDFEQFF.